Below, 27 T cell receptor beta chains from the same sample are listed, as sequenced in a study of response to subunit inactivated influenza vaccine. A single record per CDR3 protein comes from TCRdb applying MiXCR to the RT-PCR reads. The repertoire consists of about 650,000 distinct CDR3 sequences, with more than 15% occurring once and the leading ten covering roughly 12%. This specimen consisted of PBMCs from blood, obtained less than 13 days after vaccination. The source of these receptors is a man aged 45-65 years who received an inactivated influenza vaccine.

The chain recombines TRBV6-5 with TRBJ1-1; 9 positions agree with TRBD1. The CDR3 is 15 residues long. Germline V CDR1 and CDR2: MNHEY, SVGAGI. Losses at the gene ends were 4 bases for V and 5 bases for J; bases not matched to a gene: 8. The CDR3 loop is CASSSTGTGRTEAFF. CDR3 in DNA: TGTGCCAGCAGTTCTACCGGGACAGGGAGAACTGAAGCTTTCTTT.

The gene calls are TRBV20-1 and TRBJ2-1; TRBD2 might be the D (5 bases). CDR1 is DFQATT and CDR2 is SNEGSKA in the germline V gene (reference sequence). The CDR3 covers 13 residues. V shed 3 bases and J shed 7 bases, with 13 bases lying between them. The CDR3 here is CSASEGVRNEQFF. In nucleotides, the CDR3 is TGCAGTGCTAGTGAGGGTGTGAGGAATGAGCAGTTCTTC.

This clonotype was detected a few times. The chain recombines TRBV5-1 with TRBJ2-7, with 7 nucleotides matching TRBD1. Trimming cost V 7 bases and J 1 base; bases outside gene matches: 8. The CDR3 sequence is 14 residues long. CDR1 is SGHRS and CDR2 is YFSETQ in the germline V gene. CDR3 amino acids: CASRPGTDSYEQYF. CDR3 nucleotide sequence: TGCGCCAGCCGGCCCGGGACAGATTCCTACGAGCAGTACTTC.

A few counts support this clonotype. CDR3 sequence: CSARTSGRENEQYF. The CDR3 bases are TGCAGTGCTAGGACTAGCGGGAGAGAGAACGAGCAGTACTTC. V is TRBV20-1 and J is TRBJ2-7, with 12 bases identical to TRBD2. The CDR3 spans 14 residues. Per germline, CDR1 DFQATT and CDR2 SNEGSKA (reference sequence). The junction had 5 bases not matched to a gene; V was cut back by 3 bases and J by 5 bases.

This chain connects TRBV5-1 to TRBJ2-7; perhaps TRBD1 as D (5 bases). Trimming left V 0 bases short and J 2 bases short, with 12 bases between. The CDR3 runs to 15 residues. The V gene's germline CDR1 is SGHRS and CDR2 YFSETQ. The DNA of the CDR3 is TGCGCCAGCAGCTTGGACTTGCAGGGCCCCTACGAGCAGTACTTC. This sequence encodes CASSLDLQGPYEQYF. The whole variable domain, remainder taken from reference TRBV5-1 and TRBJ2-7, is KAGVTQTPRYLIKTRGQQVTLSCSPISGHRSVSWYQQTPGQGLQFLFEYFSETQRNKGNFPGRFSGRQFSNSRSEMNVSTLELGDSALYLCASSLDLQGPYEQYFGPGTRLTVT.

J is TRBJ2-2 and V is TRBV3-1; D is unresolved. V was cut by 0 bases and J by 4 bases, with 12 bases left in between. In germline, CDR1 is LGHDT, CDR2 YNNKEL (reference sequence). The CDR3 spans 16 residues. CDR3 DNA sequence: TGTGCCAGCAGCCAAGAACTTTACATGGGCACCGGGGAGCTGTTTTTT. Translating it yields CASSQELYMGTGELFF.

This clonotype has a handful of counts. J is TRBJ1-6 and V is TRBV20-1; the D gene is possibly TRBD1 (6 bases). Trimming shortened V by 0 bases and J by 7 bases, and 13 bases separated the two germline ends. This CDR3 region has 15 residues. Germline V gene sequence: CDR1 DFQATT, CDR2 SNEGSKA (reference sequence). CDR3 sequence reads: CSAREVQGYNSPLHF. CDR3 nucleotides: TGCAGTGCTAGAGAGGTTCAGGGGTACAATTCACCCCTCCACTTT.

This clonotype came up a few times. The chain has TRBV20-1 and TRBJ2-3, with 11 bases fitting TRBD2. Germline assignment: CDR1 DFQATT and CDR2 SNEGSKA (reference sequence). The CDR3 is made up of 15 amino acids. The junction had 4 bases not matched to a gene; V was cut back by 1 base and J by 4 bases. CDR3 nucleotide sequence: TGCAGTGCTAGAGGCATAGCGGGGGGGCCAGATACGCAGTATTTT. Translating it yields CSARGIAGGPDTQYF.

This clonotype occurred a few times. The chain employs TRBV20-1 and TRBJ1-2, with 9 bases lining up with TRBD1. The V gene end was trimmed by 7 bases and the J gene end by 3 bases; junction bases not matched to a gene: 9. Per germline, CDR1 DFQATT and CDR2 SNEGSKA (reference sequence). This CDR3 is built from 14 residues. This CDR3 reads CSVPGQGGDYGYTF. CDR3 sequence (DNA): TGCAGTGTCCCGGGACAGGGCGGTGACTATGGCTACACCTTC.

The CDR3 DNA follows: TGTGCCAGCGGCTTGACAGGATCTTATGGCTACACCTTC. It is translated as CASGLTGSYGYTF. This sequence joins TRBV12-3 or TRBV12-4 and TRBJ1-2; D perhaps matches TRBD1 (6 bases). This CDR3 has 13 amino acids. The V end lost 8 bases, the J end lost 5 bases, and 15 bases lay between the germline ends.

The V gene is TRBV4-3, the J gene TRBJ2-5; D assignment may be TRBD1 or TRBD2 (5 bases each). CDR3 length: 15 residues. Per the germline V gene, CDR1 is LGHNA and CDR2 is YSLEER. Trimming removed 1 base at V and 5 bases at J, with 14 bases between. In DNA, the CDR3 is TGCGCCAGCAGCCAAGGCCGGGACGCCTGGGAGACCCAGTACTTC. Translating gives CASSQGRDAWETQYF.

The rearrangement uses TRBV28 and TRBJ1-4; TRBD1 is a possible D gene (6 bases). Germline CDR1 MDHEN, CDR2 SYDVKM. Trimming removed 2 bases at V and 10 bases at J, with 17 bases between. The CDR3 covers 15 residues. DNA for the CDR3: TGTGCCAGCAGTTTACCCTTTGCTGGACAGACAAAACTGTTTTTT. This codes for CASSLPFAGQTKLFF.

This chain connects TRBV7-9 to TRBJ2-7, with no clear D. This CDR3 has 11 amino acids. Between the trimmed V and J ends, which lost 5 bases and 5 bases, there was a span of 7 bases. Germline CDR1 and CDR2: SEHNR and FQNEAQ (reference sequence). CDR3 loop: CASSVANEQYF. The DNA for the CDR3 is TGTGCCAGCAGCGTTGCAAACGAGCAGTACTTC.

The sample holds a few counts of this clonotype. The chain employs TRBV5-5 and TRBJ2-5, with D possibly being TRBD2 (6 bases). Trimming took 4 bases from V and 10 from J, leaving 23 bases between them. The V gene's germline CDR1 is SGHKS and CDR2 YYEKEE (reference sequence). The CDR3 extends over 15 amino acids. Written as DNA, the CDR3 is TGTGCCAGCAGCCCGGAGGGCGCGGTCCAGAAGGGCCAGTACTTC. It translates to CASSPEGAVQKGQYF.

This clonotype was counted ten times or more. This CDR3 is CASSQVGAGGWDTQYF. The DNA of the CDR3 is TGCGCCAGCAGCCAAGTCGGAGCGGGAGGGTGGGATACGCAGTATTTT. V gene TRBV4-3 combines with J gene TRBJ2-3; TRBD2 matches 10 bases. V shed 1 base, J shed 6 bases, and the junction held 7 bases outside the gene matches. The CDR3 runs 16 residues. Germline lookup yields CDR1 LGHNA and CDR2 YSLEER.

The chain employs TRBV10-3 and TRBJ1-5; 7 nucleotides agree with TRBD1. The CDR3 covers 14 residues. With V trimmed by 4 bases and J by 3 bases, 3 bases remained unmatched. Germline CDR1 reads ENHRY; CDR2 reads SYGVKD. CDR3 DNA sequence: TGTGCCATCAGTGGACAGGGCAACAATCAGCCCCAGCATTTT. Protein: CAISGQGNNQPQHF.

The chain combines TRBV7-8 with TRBJ1-1; the match to TRBD1 covers 8 bases. The CDR3 is made up of 17 amino acids. The ends lost 2 bases at V and 0 bases at J; junction bases unmatched: 8. CDR1 and CDR2 from the germline V gene are SGHVS and FQNEAQ. This CDR3 is CASSLRQGQIMNTEAFF. The DNA for the CDR3 is TGTGCCAGCAGCTTAAGACAGGGGCAAATCATGAACACTGAAGCTTTCTTT.

The CDR3 nucleotides are TGTGCCAGCAAGGTGGGGGGTTCAAAGACCCAGTACTTC. Its protein is CASKVGGSKTQYF. The V call is TRBV6-1, the J call TRBJ2-5, with D maybe TRBD2 (6 bases). The CDR3 is 13 residues long. Looked up from germline, CDR1 is MNHNS and CDR2 is SASEGT. V was trimmed by 7 bases and J by 6 bases, leaving 15 bases between them.

The chain links TRBV7-8 to TRBJ2-5, with D maybe TRBD1 (5 bases). V lost 5 bases and J 5 bases, leaving 24 bases between the germline ends. CDR3 length equals 17 residues. Germline CDR1 SGHVS, CDR2 FQNEAQ. CDR3: CASSPGTRQMGVETQYF. For the CDR3, the DNA is TGTGCCAGCAGCCCCGGCACGCGACAGATGGGCGTCGAGACCCAGTACTTC.

The V gene is TRBV11-2, the J gene TRBJ2-1; no clear D. Germline-derived CDR1 and CDR2 are SGHAT and FQNNGV. The germline V and J ends were trimmed by 0 bases and 9 bases, with 6 bases remaining between them. The CDR3 spans 12 residues. The CDR3 DNA is TGTGCCAGCAGCTTAGATGGCGGTGAGCAGTTCTTC. Its protein product is CASSLDGGEQFF.

This clonotype was found a few times. The chain combines TRBV5-1 with TRBJ2-2; 10 bases map to TRBD1. The germline V gene has CDR1 SGHRS and CDR2 YFSETQ. The CDR3 spans 16 residues. Unmatched junction bases numbered 6, after V lost 3 bases and J lost 4 bases. In DNA form, the CDR3 reads TGCGCCAGCAGCTCTTCCGGGACAGGGGCCACCGGGGAGCTGTTTTTT. Protein sequence: CASSSSGTGATGELFF.

J is TRBJ2-4 and V is TRBV20-1; a weak D match, TRBD2 (5 bases). Trimming removed 5 bases from V and 10 bases from J, with 27 bases in between. CDR3 length equals 16 residues. Germline V gene data show CDR1 as DFQATT and CDR2 as SNEGSKA (reference sequence). CDR3 residues: CSAPAGGHSGIGIQYF. The DNA for the CDR3 is TGCAGTGCTCCGGCAGGCGGGCACAGCGGTATTGGGATTCAGTACTTC.

This rearrangement joins TRBV28 to TRBJ2-1; possibly TRBD1 for D (5 bases). CDR3 length: 14 residues. From germline, CDR1 is MDHEN and CDR2 SYDVKM. V lost 6 bases, J lost 4 bases, and 13 bases lay in between. CDR3 DNA: TGTGCCAGCAGCGGACAACTAAGATACAATGAGCAGTTCTTC. It encodes CASSGQLRYNEQFF.

This clonotype has a handful of counts. V and J are TRBV7-2 and TRBJ2-7; the match to TRBD2 covers 7 bases. This CDR3 is built from 15 residues. Germline V gives CDR1 SGHTA, CDR2 FQGNSA. J lost 0 bases, V lost 5 bases, and 7 bases had no gene match. This CDR3 is CASSPYGTTSYEQYF. In nucleotides, the CDR3 is TGTGCCAGCAGCCCGTACGGGACTACCTCCTACGAGCAGTACTTC.

This chain uses TRBV7-2 with TRBJ2-7; D may be TRBD1 (6 bases). Germline V gene lookup returns CDR1 SGHTA and CDR2 FQGNSA. V lost 4 bases and J lost 3, with 10 bases in between. The CDR3 spans 13 residues. The CDR3: CASSSQGIYEQYF. For the CDR3, the DNA is TGTGCCAGCAGCTCCCAGGGGATCTACGAGCAGTACTTC.

This rearrangement joins TRBV6-1 to TRBJ2-7; 9 bases map to TRBD1. Germline assignment: CDR1 MNHNS and CDR2 SASEGT. Trimming at V came to 0 bases and at J to 2 bases, leaving 8 bases not matched to a gene. The CDR3 has 17 residues. The CDR3 is CASSEAEPGQGPYEQYF. The CDR3 coding sequence is TGTGCCAGCAGTGAAGCGGAACCGGGACAGGGCCCCTACGAGCAGTACTTC.

The gene calls are TRBV10-3 and TRBJ2-7; D is ambiguous. The CDR3 covers 14 residues. Trimming left V 3 bases short and J 3 bases short, with 12 bases between. Per germline, CDR1 ENHRY and CDR2 SYGVKD. CDR3 sequence: CAISDGTRYYEQYF. The CDR3 DNA sequence: TGTGCCATCAGTGATGGCACCCGCTACTACGAGCAGTACTTC.